The T cell receptor beta chain described here comes from a study of T cell repertoires in cytomegalovirus infection. Overall study: Shared public TCR beta signatures pointed to both CMV infection and a matching HLA type. Study findings and constraints: Identification of carriers of CMV plus the relevant HLA was performed using cumulative public TCR beta family frequency.

About this clonotype: What it recognizes is unknown.

This CDR3 has 14 amino acids. The V and J ends lost 4 bases and 5 bases, in that order; junction bases with no gene match: 4. TCRdb passed the reads through MiXCR, listing each CDR3 protein once. The sample has about 500,000 distinct CDR3 sequences, roughly a third seen once. Sample: cultured PBMCs, taken from culture after CMV antigen stimulation. The chain has TRBV12-3 or TRBV12-4 and TRBJ1-1; 10 bases are a match to TRBD1. The clonotype originates from a human donor in good health (CMV status not recorded). Some clones in this sample may be carry-over from other donors' samples. CDR3 loop: CASSSDRGRTEAFF. The CDR3, as DNA: TGTGCCAGCAGTTCAGACAGGGGGCGGACTGAAGCTTTCTTT.